This T cell receptor (beta chain) is from a study of T cell repertoires in cytomegalovirus infection. Study-level background: Both CMV infection and a matching HLA type were indicated by public TCR beta signatures.

A remark on this clonotype: The antigen remains undetermined.

TCRdb reanalysed the reads using MiXCR and keeps one entry per CDR3 protein. This table holds hundreds of thousands of distinct CDR3 sequences, 30% to 40% found once. Germline V lookup: CDR1 DFQATT, CDR2 SNEGSKA (reference sequence). V was pared by 4 bases and J by 6 bases, with 15 bases between. The CDR3 sequence is 13 residues long. The sequences come from cultured PBMCs, collected from culture after CMV antigen stimulation. The chain uses TRBV20-1 and TRBJ1-2; D possibly corresponds to TRBD1 (5 bases). The TCR was taken from a human donor in good health (CMV status not recorded). Some clones in this sample may be carry-over from other donors' samples. The CDR3, as DNA: TGCAGTGCTAACCGGGGGTTAAGGGATGGCTACACCTTC. This sequence encodes CSANRGLRDGYTF.